The following is a T cell receptor (beta chain) sequence with its context. The antigen is unknown. This sample is drawn from a study of blood T cells in healthy people across ages. General study findings and limits: Naive CD4+ cell counts and diversity both ran higher in long-lived than in aged donors. Roughly linearly, TCR beta diversity per million T cells fell as age increased. Investigators viewed diversity estimates from one million T cells as underestimates, the study reported.

Unmatched junction bases numbered 9, after V lost 5 bases and J lost 0 bases. The germline V gene encodes CDR1 SGHAT and CDR2 FQNNGV. The CDR3 sequence is 17 residues long. Then a second PCR, running about 6 to 12 cycles, was carried out with a sample-barcoded 5' primer and a J-beta primer mix. TCRdb processed the 5' RACE reads anew with MiXCR; each CDR3 protein has one entry. The sample lists 1.5 million to 2 million distinct CDR3 sequences; roughly 28% were seen once. The specimen was blood. The TCR sequence derives from a young woman in good health. This chain joins TRBV11-2 and TRBJ2-2; TRBD1 agrees at 7 bases. This CDR3 reads CASSLRTGKSNTGELFF. The CDR3 DNA is TGTGCCAGCAGCCTACGGACAGGAAAATCGAACACCGGGGAGCTGTTTTTT.